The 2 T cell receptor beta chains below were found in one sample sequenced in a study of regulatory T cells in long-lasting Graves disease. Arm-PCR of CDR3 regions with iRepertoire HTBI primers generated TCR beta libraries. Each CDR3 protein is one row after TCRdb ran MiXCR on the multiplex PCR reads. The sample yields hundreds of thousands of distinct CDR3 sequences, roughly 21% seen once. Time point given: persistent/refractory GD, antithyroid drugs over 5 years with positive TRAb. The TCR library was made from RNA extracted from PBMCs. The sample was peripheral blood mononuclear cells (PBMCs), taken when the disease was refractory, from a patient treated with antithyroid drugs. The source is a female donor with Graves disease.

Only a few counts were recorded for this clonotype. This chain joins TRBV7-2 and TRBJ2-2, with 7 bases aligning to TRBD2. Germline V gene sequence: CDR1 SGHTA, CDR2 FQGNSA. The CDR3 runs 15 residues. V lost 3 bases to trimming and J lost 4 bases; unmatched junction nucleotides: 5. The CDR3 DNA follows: TGTGCCAGCAGCTTGCGGGGGATAAGCACCGGGGAGCTGTTTTTT. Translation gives CASSLRGISTGELFF.

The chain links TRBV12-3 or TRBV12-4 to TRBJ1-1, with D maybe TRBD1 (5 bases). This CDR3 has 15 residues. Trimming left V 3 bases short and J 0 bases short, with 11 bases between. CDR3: CASSFGQGMNTEAFF. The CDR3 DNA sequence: TGTGCCAGCAGTTTCGGGCAGGGTATGAACACTGAAGCTTTCTTT.